This TCR beta chain was identified during a study of cytotoxic CD8 clonotypes in ibrutinib-treated CLL (dated by TCRdb to about 2021). Notes on the research overall: The cohort included roughly 15 treatment-naive and approximately twelve relapsed/refractory patients; roughly 17 were IGHV unmutated. Responses were partial in 24 patients and complete in 2; after median about 63 months follow-up, some 15 stayed in remission and some twelve progressed. The response samples were drawn at a median of approximately twelve months into treatment, with a range of about 6 to 36 months. On average, each sample had approximately 250,000 productive templates and more than 75,000 productive rearrangements. Longitudinal samples were available for about 30% of the 86 trial participants. Cryopreserved peripheral blood mononuclear cells were collected before treatment, at response, and at either disease progression or sustained remission. Patients were still on ibrutinib when every remission and progressive disease sample was collected.

Each clonotype received, on average, 10x coverage in deep resolution sequencing performed on a MiSeq, where the target depth lay between 1 in 1 million and 1 in 200,000 T cells. TCR beta libraries were generated with the immunoSEQ hsTCRB Kit. The study's own analysis went as follows. The data were analyzed with ImmunoSEQ Analyzer and ImmunoSEQ Data Assistant, and V, D and J gene assignments followed IMGT definitions. Clonality was computed as one minus normalized Shannon entropy of productive rearrangement frequencies, ranging from 0 to 1. Only overrepresented clonotypes making up at least 0.05% of the repertoire of each patient were included in the public clonotype analysis. Some 12 age-matched healthy donor repertoires from immuneACCESS served as clonality controls. TCRdb holds this immuneACCESS table with in-frame rearrangements only. Some clones are missing; in checked studies, unresolved V genes explain under half, and the rest has no known cause. The D gene and trimming were derived from the DNA, and the V and J assignments and clone size from that table. In all, the sample holds approximately 350,000 clones, and roughly 67% of those were seen once. Around 6.5% of the sample comes from the top ten.

Results the study describes overall, beyond this receptor: Public clonotypes were rare and either shrank or stayed stable during treatment, and the rise in clonality at ibrutinib response reflected expansion of private clonotypes. At baseline, clonality was higher than in age-matched healthy donors and showed a strong correlation with circulating CD8+ T-cell counts. Clonality rose at ibrutinib response, remained stable during sustained remission, and dropped back toward baseline at progression. Sampling times were not matched between sustained-remission and progressing patients, and lymph node repertoires were not studied.

Worth noting for this clone: The antigen this receptor binds is unknown. Within one base of it there is no much larger clone, and no base qualities were kept.

For TCR beta library preparation, around 2.2 micrograms of genomic DNA was extracted from cryopreserved PBMCs. Longitudinal blood samples from CLL patients receiving ibrutinib monotherapy were subjected to high-throughput TCR beta sequencing. Patients were enrolled in a phase 2 open-label single-center ibrutinib monotherapy trial. Taken from cysteine to phenylalanine, the CDR3 has 15 residues. Just CDR3 DNA is preserved here, 45 bases in frame from base 1. According to the germline V gene (reference sequence), CDR1 reads SEHNR and CDR2 reads FQNEAQ. V trim: 4 bases; J trim: 1 base; unmatched bases: 3.

The sample in question was PBMCs, obtained after 36 months of ibrutinib treatment. The chain joins TRBV7-9 to TRBJ2-3; the central 9 bases match TRBD1. The sequence came from a human donor with chronic lymphocytic leukemia. The nucleotide sequence is given as TGTGCCAGCAGCTGGACAGGGGTTGGCACAGATACGCAGTATTTT. This translates into CASSWTGVGTDTQYF. The CDR3, completed at both ends by the reference TRBV7-9 and TRBJ2-3 genes, gives the full variable domain DTGVSQNPRHKITKRGQNVTFRCDPISEHNRLYWYRQTLGQGPEFLTYFQNEAQLEKSRLLSDRFSAERPKGSFSTLEIQRTEQGDSAMYLCASSWTGVGTDTQYFGPGTRLTVL.